This TCR beta chain was obtained from a study of cytomegalovirus exposure and HLA in healthy donors. At the level of the study: Most donors, 81% of over 300 genotyped, fell in the Caucasian-associated ancestry cluster. Study-level results: Earlier analysis yielded a pattern in which most TCR beta V segments were productive about 90% or about 30% of the time. Being indistinguishable, some V segments were excluded, TRBV6-2 and TRBV6-3 among them.

This clone was detected once. The antigen remains undetermined. PCR was performed using 60 Vbeta and 13 Jbeta primers. Authors' data handling: Approximately 12 million of the roughly 80 million unique TCR beta chains counted in a later analysis were shared. TCRdb keeps only in-frame clones here, not all; method: immunoSEQ multiplex PCR. D and trimming come from the DNA, and the V and J calls and clone size come from that table. Found here are about 90,000 clones, around 85% of them singletons; the top ten hold 2.5% to 3.5%. The CDR3 runs 13 residues. V lost 4 bases and J lost 3; bases outside the gene matches: 3. Germline loops: CDR1 SGHDN, CDR2 FVKESK.

This chain uses TRBV14 with TRBJ2-7; TRBD1 aligns across 7 bases. Material for sequencing was PBMCs. This TCR derives from a man aged 25-45 years in good health and CMV-seronegative. The CDR3 loop reads CASSRTGHYEQYF. The DNA for the CDR3 is TGTGCCAGCAGCCGGACAGGCCACTACGAGCAGTACTTC.